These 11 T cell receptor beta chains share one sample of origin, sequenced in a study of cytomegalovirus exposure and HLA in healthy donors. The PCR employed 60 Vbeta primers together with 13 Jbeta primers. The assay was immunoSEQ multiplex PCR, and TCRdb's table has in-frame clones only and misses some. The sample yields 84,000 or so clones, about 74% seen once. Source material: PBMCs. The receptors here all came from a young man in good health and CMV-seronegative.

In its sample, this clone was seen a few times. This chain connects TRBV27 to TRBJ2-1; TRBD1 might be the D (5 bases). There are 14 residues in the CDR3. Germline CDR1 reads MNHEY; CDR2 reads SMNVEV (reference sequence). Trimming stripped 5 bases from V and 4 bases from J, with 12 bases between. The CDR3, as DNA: TGTGCCAGCAGTCTAAATGGGGCATACAATGAGCAGTTCTTC. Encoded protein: CASSLNGAYNEQFF.

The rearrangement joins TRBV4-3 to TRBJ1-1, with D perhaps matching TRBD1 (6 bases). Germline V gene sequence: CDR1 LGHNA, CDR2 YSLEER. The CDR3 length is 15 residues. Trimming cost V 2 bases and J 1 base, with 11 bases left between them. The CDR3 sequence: CASSQHDRQNTEAFF. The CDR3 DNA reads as TGCGCCAGCAGCCAACACGACAGGCAGAACACTGAAGCTTTCTTT.

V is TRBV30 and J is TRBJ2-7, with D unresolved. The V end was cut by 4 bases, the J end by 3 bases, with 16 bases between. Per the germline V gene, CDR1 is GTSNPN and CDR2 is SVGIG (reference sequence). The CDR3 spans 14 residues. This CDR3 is CAWKSVGDFYEQYF. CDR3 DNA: TGTGCCTGGAAGTCGGTCGGTGACTTCTACGAGCAGTACTTC.

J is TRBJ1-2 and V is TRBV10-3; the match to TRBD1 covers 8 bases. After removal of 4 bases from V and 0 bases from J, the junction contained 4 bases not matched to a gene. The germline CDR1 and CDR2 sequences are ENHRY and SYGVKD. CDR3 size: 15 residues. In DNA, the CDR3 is TGTGCCATCAGTGGACAGGGGAAAGCTAACTATGGCTACACCTTC. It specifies CAISGQGKANYGYTF.

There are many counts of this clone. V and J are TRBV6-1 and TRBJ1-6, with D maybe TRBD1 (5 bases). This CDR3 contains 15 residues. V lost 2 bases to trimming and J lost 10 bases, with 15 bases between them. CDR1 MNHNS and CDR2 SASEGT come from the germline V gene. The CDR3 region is CASSESAGTSSPLHF. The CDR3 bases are TGTGCCAGCAGTGAATCCGCAGGGACTTCGTCACCCCTCCACTTT.

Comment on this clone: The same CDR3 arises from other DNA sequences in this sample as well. The chain's CDR3 is CASSEDRSSPLHF. The DNA of the CDR3 is TGCGCCAGCAGTGAGGACAGAAGTTCACCCCTCCACTTT. The chain joins TRBV10-2 to TRBJ1-6, with D maybe TRBD1 (5 bases). Germline values: CDR1 WSHSY, CDR2 SAAADI. The CDR3 loop spans 13 amino acids. V lost 2 bases and J 9 bases, leaving 8 bases between the germline ends.

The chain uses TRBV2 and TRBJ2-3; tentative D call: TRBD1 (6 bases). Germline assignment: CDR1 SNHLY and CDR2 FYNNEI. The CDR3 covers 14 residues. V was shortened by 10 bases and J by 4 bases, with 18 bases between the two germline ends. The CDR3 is CATLRQAGADTQYF. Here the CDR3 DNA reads TGTGCCACCCTTCGACAGGCCGGCGCAGATACGCAGTATTTT.

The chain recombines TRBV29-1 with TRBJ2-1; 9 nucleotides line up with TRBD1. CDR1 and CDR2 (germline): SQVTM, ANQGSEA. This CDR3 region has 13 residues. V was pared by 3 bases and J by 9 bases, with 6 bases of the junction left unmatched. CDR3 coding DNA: TGCAGCGTTGATATGACAGGGGGTGGTGAGCAGTTCTTC. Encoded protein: CSVDMTGGGEQFF.

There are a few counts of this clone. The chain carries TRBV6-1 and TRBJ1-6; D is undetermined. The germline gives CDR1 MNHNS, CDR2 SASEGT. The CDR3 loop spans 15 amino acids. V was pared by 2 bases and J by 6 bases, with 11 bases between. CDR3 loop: CASSERTSPNSPLHF. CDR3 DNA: TGTGCCAGCAGTGAACGAACATCTCCTAATTCACCCCTCCACTTT.

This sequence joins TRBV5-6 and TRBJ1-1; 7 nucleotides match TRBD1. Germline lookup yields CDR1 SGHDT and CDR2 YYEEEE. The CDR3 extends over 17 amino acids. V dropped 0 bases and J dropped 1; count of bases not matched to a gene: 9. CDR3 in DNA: TGTGCCAGCAGCTTGGTTCGTCGGGGACAGAGGAACACTGAAGCTTTCTTT. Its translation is CASSLVRRGQRNTEAFF. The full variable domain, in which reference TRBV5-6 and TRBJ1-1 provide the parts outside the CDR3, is DAGVTQSPTHLIKTRGQQVTLRCSPKSGHDTVSWYQQALGQGPQFIFQYYEEEERQRGNFPDRFSGHQFPNYSSELNVNALLLGDSALYLCASSLVRRGQRNTEAFFGQGTRLTVV.

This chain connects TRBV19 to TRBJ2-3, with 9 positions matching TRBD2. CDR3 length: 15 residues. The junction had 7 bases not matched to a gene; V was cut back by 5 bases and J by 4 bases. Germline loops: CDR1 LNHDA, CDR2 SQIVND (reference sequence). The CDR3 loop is CASSGRAGGADTQYF. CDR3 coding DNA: TGTGCCAGTAGTGGACGAGCGGGAGGTGCAGATACGCAGTATTTT.